The clone carrying this T cell receptor beta chain was counted ten times or more. Its cognate antigen is unknown. This sample was included in a study of read filtering for tumor transcriptome and immune sequencing. This library used approximately 390 ng RNA and molecular barcoded adaptors spanning alpha/delta and beta/gamma chains. TCRdb itself ran the reads through MiXCR, one entry per CDR3 protein. The data show some 140,000 distinct CDR3 sequences, approximately 13% seen once. The CDR3 covers 14 residues. V lost 5 bases, J lost 3 bases, and 13 bases lay in between. Germline lookup yields CDR1 SGHTA and CDR2 FQGTGA. Findings and caveats of the study: In IR-seq, single-read clonotypes were about 80% of clonotypes but around 3.4% of reads.

The receptor comes from a donor aged 40 or over with multiple myeloma. The material sequenced was a population of CD138-negative cells sorted from bone marrow. This chain links TRBV7-3 with TRBJ1-1; no definite D call. The CDR3 here is CASSPTPSHTEAFF. CDR3 nucleotide sequence: TGTGCCAGCAGCCCCACGCCGAGCCACACTGAAGCTTTCTTT.